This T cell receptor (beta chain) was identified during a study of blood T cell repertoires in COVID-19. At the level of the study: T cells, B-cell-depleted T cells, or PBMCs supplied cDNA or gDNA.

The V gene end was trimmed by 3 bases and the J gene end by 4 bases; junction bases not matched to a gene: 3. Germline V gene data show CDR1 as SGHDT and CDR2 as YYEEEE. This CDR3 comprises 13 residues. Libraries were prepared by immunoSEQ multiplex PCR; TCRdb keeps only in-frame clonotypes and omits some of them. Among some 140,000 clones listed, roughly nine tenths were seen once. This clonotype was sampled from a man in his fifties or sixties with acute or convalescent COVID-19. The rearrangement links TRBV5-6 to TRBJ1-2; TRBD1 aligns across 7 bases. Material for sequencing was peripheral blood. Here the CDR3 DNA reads TGTGCCAGCAGCTGGGACAGCGGCTATGGCTACACCTTC. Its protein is CASSWDSGYGYTF.